The following is a TCR beta chain sequence with its context. Its cognate antigen is unknown. Time point here: week 11, during vaccination. In the vaccine, a single dose held 300 ug of the mutant IDH1 20-mer peptide, along with topical imiquimod. The study enrolled donors with new WHO grade 3 or 4 IDH1-mutant, ATRX-lost astrocytomas. Germline loops: CDR1 LGHNT, CDR2 FRNRAP. The CDR3 runs 15 residues. Trimming stripped 6 bases from V and 3 bases from J, with 16 bases between. Generated by immunoSEQ multiplex PCR, the TCRdb table keeps only in-frame clones and is missing some. This table holds 20,000 to 30,000 clones, 65% to 85% found once. The data derive from a study of a mutant IDH1 vaccine in newly diagnosed glioma. Study at large: Vaccines began 4-6 weeks after radiotherapy alone, or with temozolomide cycles. Averaging roughly 40 years of age, treated patients were roughly 60% male and 37.5% female.

This sequence originates from a woman aged 18-29 years with glioma. This specimen was PBMCs, taken from a glioma patient whose treatment included an IDH1 peptide vaccine. The chain joins TRBV12-5 to TRBJ2-3; the D gene is possibly TRBD1 (5 bases). The CDR3 DNA reads as TGTGCTAGTGGACCATTTGGACAAACAACAGATACGCAGTATTTT. As protein: CASGPFGQTTDTQYF.